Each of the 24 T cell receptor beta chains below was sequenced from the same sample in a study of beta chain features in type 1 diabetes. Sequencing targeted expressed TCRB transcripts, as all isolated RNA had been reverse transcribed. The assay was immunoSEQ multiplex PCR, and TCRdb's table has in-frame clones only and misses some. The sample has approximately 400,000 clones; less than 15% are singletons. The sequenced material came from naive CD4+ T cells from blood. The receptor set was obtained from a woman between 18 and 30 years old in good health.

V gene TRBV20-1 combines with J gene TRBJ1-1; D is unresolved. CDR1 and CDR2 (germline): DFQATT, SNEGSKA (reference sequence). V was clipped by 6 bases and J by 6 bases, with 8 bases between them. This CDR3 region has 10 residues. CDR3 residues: CSAAAPEAFF. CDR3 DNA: TGCAGTGCCGCGGCTCCTGAAGCTTTCTTT.

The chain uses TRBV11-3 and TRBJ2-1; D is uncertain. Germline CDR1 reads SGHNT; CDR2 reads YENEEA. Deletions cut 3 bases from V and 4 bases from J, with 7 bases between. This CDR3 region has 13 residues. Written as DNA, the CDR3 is TGTGCCAGCAGCTTTAGAGATTACAATGAGCAGTTCTTC. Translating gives CASSFRDYNEQFF.

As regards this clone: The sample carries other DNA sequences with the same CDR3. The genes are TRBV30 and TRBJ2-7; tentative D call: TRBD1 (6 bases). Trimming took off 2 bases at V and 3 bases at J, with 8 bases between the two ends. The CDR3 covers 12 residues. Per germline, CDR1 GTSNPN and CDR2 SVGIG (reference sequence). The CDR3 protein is CAWSQQGYEQYF. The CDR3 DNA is TGTGCCTGGAGTCAACAGGGCTACGAGCAGTACTTC.

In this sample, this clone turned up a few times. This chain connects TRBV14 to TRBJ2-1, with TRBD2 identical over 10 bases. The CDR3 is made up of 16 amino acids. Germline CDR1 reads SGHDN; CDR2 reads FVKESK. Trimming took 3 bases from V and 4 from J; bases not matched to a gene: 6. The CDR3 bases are TGTGCCAGCAGCCAGGGGTCTAGCGGGAGTTACAATGAGCAGTTCTTC. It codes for CASSQGSSGSYNEQFF.

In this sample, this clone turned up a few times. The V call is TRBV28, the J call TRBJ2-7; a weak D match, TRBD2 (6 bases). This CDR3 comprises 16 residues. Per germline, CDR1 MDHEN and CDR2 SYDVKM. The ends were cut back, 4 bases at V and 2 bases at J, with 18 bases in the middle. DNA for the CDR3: TGTGCCAGCAGTTCCCTAGCGCCCAGTCGTCCCTACGAGCAGTACTTC. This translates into CASSSLAPSRPYEQYF.

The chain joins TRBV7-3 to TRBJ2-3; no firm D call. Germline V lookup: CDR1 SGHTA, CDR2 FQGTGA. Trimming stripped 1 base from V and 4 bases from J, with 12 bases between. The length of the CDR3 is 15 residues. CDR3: CASSLIGLPADTQYF. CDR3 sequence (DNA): TGTGCCAGCAGCTTAATTGGGCTGCCGGCAGATACGCAGTATTTT.

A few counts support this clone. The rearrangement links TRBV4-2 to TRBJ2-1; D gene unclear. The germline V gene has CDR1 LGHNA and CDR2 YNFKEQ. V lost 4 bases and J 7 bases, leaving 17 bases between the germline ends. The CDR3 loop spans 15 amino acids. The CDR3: CASSREASGGNEQFF. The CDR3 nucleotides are TGTGCCAGCAGCCGCGAGGCATCGGGTGGGAATGAGCAGTTCTTC.

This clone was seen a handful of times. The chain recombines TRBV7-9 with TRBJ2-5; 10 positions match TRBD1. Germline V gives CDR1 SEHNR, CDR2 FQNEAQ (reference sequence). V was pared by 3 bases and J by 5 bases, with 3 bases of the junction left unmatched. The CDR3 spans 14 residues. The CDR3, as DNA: TGTGCCAGCAGCTTCGGACAGGGGGGGGAGACCCAGTACTTC. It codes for CASSFGQGGETQYF.

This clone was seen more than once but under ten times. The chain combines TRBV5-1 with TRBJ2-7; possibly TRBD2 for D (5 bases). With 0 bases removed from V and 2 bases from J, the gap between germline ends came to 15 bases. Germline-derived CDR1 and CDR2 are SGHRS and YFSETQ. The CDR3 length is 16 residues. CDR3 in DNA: TGCGCCAGCAGCTTGGAGAGGGCAGCTCCCACCTACGAGCAGTACTTC. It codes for CASSLERAAPTYEQYF.

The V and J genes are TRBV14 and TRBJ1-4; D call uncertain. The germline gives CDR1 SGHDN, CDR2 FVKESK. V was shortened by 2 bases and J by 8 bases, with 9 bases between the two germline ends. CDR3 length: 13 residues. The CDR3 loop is CASSQQLREKLFF. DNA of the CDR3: TGTGCCAGCAGCCAACAACTGCGGGAAAAACTGTTTTTT.

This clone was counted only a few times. CDR3 protein: CSVQTMNQPQHF. In DNA form, the CDR3 reads TGCAGCGTCCAGACAATGAATCAGCCCCAGCATTTT. The chain uses TRBV29-1 and TRBJ1-5; D not resolved. Per the germline V gene, CDR1 is SQVTM and CDR2 is ANQGSEA. V lost 6 bases, J lost 4 bases, and 10 bases lay in between. The CDR3 totals 12 residues.

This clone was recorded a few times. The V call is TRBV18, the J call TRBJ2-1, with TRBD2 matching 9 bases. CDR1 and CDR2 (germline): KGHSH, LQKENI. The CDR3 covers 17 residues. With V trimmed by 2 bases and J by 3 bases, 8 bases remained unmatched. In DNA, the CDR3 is TGTGCCAGCTCACCATCGGCGGGAGGGCCAGACTACAATGAGCAGTTCTTC. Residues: CASSPSAGGPDYNEQFF.

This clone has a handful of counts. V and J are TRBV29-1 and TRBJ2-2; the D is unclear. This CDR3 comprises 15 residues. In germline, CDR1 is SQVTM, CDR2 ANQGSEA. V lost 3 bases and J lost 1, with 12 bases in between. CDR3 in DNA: TGCAGCGTTGAGGTTTACAGAGAGAACACCGGGGAGCTGTTTTTT. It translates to CSVEVYRENTGELFF.

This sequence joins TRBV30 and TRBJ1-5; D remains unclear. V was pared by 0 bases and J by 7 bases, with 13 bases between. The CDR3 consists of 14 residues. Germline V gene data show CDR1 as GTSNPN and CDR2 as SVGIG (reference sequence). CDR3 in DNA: TGTGCCTGGAGTGTCGATGGGCTGGGCCAGCCCCAGCATTTT. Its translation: CAWSVDGLGQPQHF.

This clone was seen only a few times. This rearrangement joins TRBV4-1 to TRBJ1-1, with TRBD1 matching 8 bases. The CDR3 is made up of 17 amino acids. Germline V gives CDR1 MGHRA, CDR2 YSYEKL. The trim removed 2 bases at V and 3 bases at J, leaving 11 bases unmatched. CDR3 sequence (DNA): TGCGCCAGCAGCCAATATTCCCGTCCGACAGGGGACACTGAAGCTTTCTTT. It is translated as CASSQYSRPTGDTEAFF.

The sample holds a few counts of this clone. The CDR3 sequence is CASRGVNNEQFF. As DNA, the CDR3 is TGTGCCAGCAGAGGGGTCAACAATGAGCAGTTCTTC. The chain couples TRBV6-6 to TRBJ2-1, with D possibly matching TRBD1 (5 bases). V was cut by 6 bases and J by 5 bases, with 8 bases left in between. The CDR3 has 12 amino acids. The germline CDR1 and CDR2 sequences are MNHNY and SVGAGI (reference sequence).

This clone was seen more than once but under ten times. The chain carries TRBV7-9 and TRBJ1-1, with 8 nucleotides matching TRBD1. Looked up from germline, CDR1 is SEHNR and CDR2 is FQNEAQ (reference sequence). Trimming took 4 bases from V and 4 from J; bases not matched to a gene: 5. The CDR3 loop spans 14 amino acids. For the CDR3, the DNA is TGTGCCAGCAGCTCACACAGGGGGAGCACTGAAGCTTTCTTT. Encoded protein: CASSSHRGSTEAFF.

CDR3 in DNA: TGTGCCTGGAGTAAGATTCGAGGAGGGCGGACTGAAGCTTTCTTT. Its translation is CAWSKIRGGRTEAFF. This chain joins TRBV30 and TRBJ1-1; D remains unclear. The CDR3 loop spans 15 amino acids. Germline CDR1 and CDR2: GTSNPN and SVGIG (reference sequence). The ends were cut back, 2 bases at V and 5 bases at J, with 18 bases in the middle.

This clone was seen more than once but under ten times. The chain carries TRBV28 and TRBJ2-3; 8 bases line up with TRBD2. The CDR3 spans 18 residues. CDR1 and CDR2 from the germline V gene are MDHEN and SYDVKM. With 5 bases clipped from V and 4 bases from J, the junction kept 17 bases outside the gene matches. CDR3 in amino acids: CASSTQSPGTSGADTQYF. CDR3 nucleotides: TGTGCCAGCAGTACCCAATCTCCCGGGACTAGTGGCGCAGATACGCAGTATTTT.

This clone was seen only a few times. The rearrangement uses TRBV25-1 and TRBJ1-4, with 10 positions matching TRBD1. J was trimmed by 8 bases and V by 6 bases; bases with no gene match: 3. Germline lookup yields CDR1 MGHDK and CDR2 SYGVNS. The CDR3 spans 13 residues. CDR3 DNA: TGTGCCAGCAGCCGGGACAGGGGAGAAAAACTGTTTTTT. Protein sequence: CASSRDRGEKLFF.

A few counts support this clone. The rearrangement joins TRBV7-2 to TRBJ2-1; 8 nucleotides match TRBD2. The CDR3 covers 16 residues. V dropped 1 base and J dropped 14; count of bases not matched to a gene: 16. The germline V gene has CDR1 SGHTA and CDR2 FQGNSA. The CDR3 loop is CASSLGGSGKVVGEFF. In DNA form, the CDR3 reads TGTGCCAGCAGCTTAGGGGGTAGCGGGAAGGTCGTCGGGGAGTTCTTC.

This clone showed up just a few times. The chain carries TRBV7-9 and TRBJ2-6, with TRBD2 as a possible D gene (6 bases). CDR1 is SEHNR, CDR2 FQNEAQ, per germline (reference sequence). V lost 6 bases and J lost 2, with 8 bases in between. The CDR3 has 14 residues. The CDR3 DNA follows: TGTGCCAGCAGGGCGGGGACTGGGGCCAACGTCCTGACTTTC. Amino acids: CASRAGTGANVLTF. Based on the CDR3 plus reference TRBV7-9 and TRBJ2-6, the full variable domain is DTGVSQNPRHKITKRGQNVTFRCDPISEHNRLYWYRQTLGQGPEFLTYFQNEAQLEKSRLLSDRFSAERPKGSFSTLEIQRTEQGDSAMYLCASRAGTGANVLTFGAGSRLTVL.

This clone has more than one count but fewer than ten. The CDR3 loop is CASSFGLDTDTQYF. The CDR3 DNA follows: TGTGCCAGCAGCTTCGGGTTAGACACAGATACGCAGTATTTT. V gene TRBV11-3 combines with J gene TRBJ2-3; no clear D. The CDR3 has 14 residues. Trimming cost V 3 bases and J 2 bases, with 9 bases left between them. CDR1 is SGHNT and CDR2 is YENEEA in the germline V gene.

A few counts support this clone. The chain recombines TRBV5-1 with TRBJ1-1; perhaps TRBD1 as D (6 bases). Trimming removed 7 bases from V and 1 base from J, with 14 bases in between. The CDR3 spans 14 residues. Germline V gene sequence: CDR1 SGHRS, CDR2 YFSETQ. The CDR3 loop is CASFRDTENTEAFF. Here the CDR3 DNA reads TGCGCCAGCTTCCGGGACACGGAGAACACTGAAGCTTTCTTT.